The 29 T cell receptor beta chains in this list originate from one sample, sequenced in a study of T-cell reconstitution after alpha-beta-depleted transplantation in children. Using unique molecular identifiers, the investigators prepared the TCRbeta library. In TCRdb, the PCR reads were re-called with MiXCR into one record per CDR3 protein. This table has more than 85,000 distinct CDR3 sequences, around 6% appearing once. The starting material was PBMCs, mostly from graft donor cells, obtained 60 days after TCRalphabeta/CD19-depleted stem cell transplant. The receptors stem from a female patient aged 2 to 10 who had a stem cell transplant for Fanconi anemia, so the T cells may come from the graft donor.

This clonotype was observed many times. The CDR3 loop is CASSRKDGGFNEKLFF. The CDR3 DNA sequence: TGTGCCAGCAGCCGAAAGGACGGCGGATTTAATGAAAAACTGTTTTTT. The genes are TRBV28 and TRBJ1-4, with D uncertain. The CDR3 extends over 16 amino acids. V was trimmed by 6 bases and J by 4 bases, leaving 18 bases between them. Per the germline V gene, CDR1 is MDHEN and CDR2 is SYDVKM.

This clonotype was recorded at least ten times. The chain has TRBV28 and TRBJ1-5; D uncertain. CDR3 size: 15 residues. V was clipped by 6 bases and J by 6 bases, with 18 bases between them. Germline V gene data show CDR1 as MDHEN and CDR2 as SYDVKM. CDR3 sequence: CASRGPRRSSQPQHF. The CDR3 DNA reads TGTGCCAGCAGAGGGCCTCGCCGATCGAGTCAGCCCCAGCATTTT.

There are many counts of this clonotype. V and J are TRBV29-1 and TRBJ2-3; D gene uncertain. Trimming cost V 7 bases and J 2 bases, with 7 bases left between them. Per germline, CDR1 SQVTM and CDR2 ANQGSEA. This CDR3 is built from 11 residues. As DNA, the CDR3 is TGCAGCGCTCATCCCACAGATACGCAGTATTTT. It encodes CSAHPTDTQYF.

This clonotype has ten or more counts. The V gene is TRBV5-1, the J gene TRBJ2-3; 7 nucleotides align to TRBD2. CDR1 and CDR2 from the germline V gene are SGHRS and YFSETQ. This CDR3 region has 13 residues. J gave up 6 bases and V 4 bases, and 5 bases lay outside the gene matches. The CDR3 is CASSAGVGDTQYF. Written as DNA, the CDR3 is TGCGCCAGCAGCGCGGGGGTAGGTGATACGCAGTATTTT.

This clonotype showed up just a few times. The chain carries TRBV7-9 and TRBJ1-2, with D possibly being TRBD1 (5 bases). The CDR3 runs 13 residues. With 1 base removed from V and 4 bases from J, the gap between germline ends came to 7 bases. The V gene's germline CDR1 is SEHNR and CDR2 FQNEAQ (reference sequence). DNA of the CDR3: TGTGCCAGCAGCTTAGGGGGGAGCTATGGCTACACCTTC. Translation: CASSLGGSYGYTF. The full variable domain, with the rest looked up from reference TRBV7-9 and TRBJ1-2, is DTGVSQNPRHKITKRGQNVTFRCDPISEHNRLYWYRQTLGQGPEFLTYFQNEAQLEKSRLLSDRFSAERPKGSFSTLEIQRTEQGDSAMYLCASSLGGSYGYTFGSGTRLTVV.

There are many counts of this clonotype. The chain recombines TRBV5-1 with TRBJ2-7; 8 nucleotides line up with TRBD1. The CDR3 consists of 13 residues. Trimming took 9 bases from V and 5 from J; bases not matched to a gene: 10. Germline lookup yields CDR1 SGHRS and CDR2 YFSETQ. This CDR3 is CATSTGALDEQYF. CDR3 nucleotides: TGCGCCACCTCGACAGGGGCCCTCGACGAGCAGTACTTC.

This clonotype was seen at least ten times. V is TRBV5-1 and J is TRBJ2-4; the D gene could be TRBD1 or TRBD2 (5 bases each). This CDR3 contains 15 residues. V gave up 1 base and J gave up 6 bases, with 14 bases separating them. The germline V gene encodes CDR1 SGHRS and CDR2 YFSETQ. The CDR3 loop reads CASSLPGTAANIQYF. The CDR3 coding sequence is TGCGCCAGCAGCTTGCCAGGGACGGCGGCAAACATTCAGTACTTC.

This clonotype was seen a handful of times. J is TRBJ1-2 and V is TRBV28, with D possibly being TRBD1 (5 bases). The CDR3 runs 14 residues. Trimming stripped 1 base from V and 4 bases from J, with 10 bases between. Looked up from germline, CDR1 is MDHEN and CDR2 is SYDVKM. CDR3 DNA: TGTGCCAGCAGTTTATCCCCCCAGGGCTATGGCTACACCTTC. Protein sequence: CASSLSPQGYGYTF.

This clonotype was found a few times. The chain couples TRBV20-1 to TRBJ2-5; maybe TRBD1 (6 bases). Deletions cut 5 bases from V and 5 bases from J, with 12 bases between. Germline assignment: CDR1 DFQATT and CDR2 SNEGSKA (reference sequence). The CDR3 consists of 12 residues. This CDR3 reads CSAYRAKETQYF. The CDR3 region has the DNA TGCAGTGCTTACAGGGCTAAGGAGACCCAGTACTTC.

The table lists this clonotype with many counts. The chain joins TRBV28 to TRBJ2-1; 10 bases align to TRBD2. This CDR3 spans 14 amino acids. Germline V gene data show CDR1 as MDHEN and CDR2 as SYDVKM. V lost 3 bases, J lost 8 bases, and 4 bases stayed unmatched. The CDR3 DNA sequence: TGTGCCAGCAGTTTTCTAGCGGGAGCAGATGAGCAGTTCTTC. Its protein product is CASSFLAGADEQFF.

In its sample, this clonotype was seen many times. The V gene is TRBV28, the J gene TRBJ2-7; TRBD2 agrees at 13 bases. With 5 bases clipped from V and 6 bases from J, the junction kept 7 bases outside the gene matches. The CDR3 runs 15 residues. The germline gives CDR1 MDHEN, CDR2 SYDVKM. CDR3 region: CASSRLAGGGGEQYF. CDR3 nucleotides: TGTGCCAGCAGTCGACTAGCGGGGGGAGGGGGCGAGCAGTACTTC.

This clonotype turned up a few times. The chain recombines TRBV12-3 or TRBV12-4 with TRBJ2-7, with TRBD1 identical over 8 bases. This CDR3 has 14 residues. V trimming: 6 bases; J trimming: 2 bases; junction bases outside the gene matches: 6. CDR3 DNA: TGTGCCAGCAGACGCGGGACAGGCCCCTACGAGCAGTACTTC. It specifies CASRRGTGPYEQYF.

This clonotype was observed at least ten times. The J gene is TRBJ2-3, the V gene TRBV20-1; 7 bases map to TRBD2. The junction had 8 bases not matched to a gene; V was cut back by 7 bases and J by 4 bases. The CDR3 totals 13 residues. Looked up from germline, CDR1 is DFQATT and CDR2 is SNEGSKA (reference sequence). In DNA, the CDR3 is TGCAGTGTCACTAGCGATTTTCCAGATACGCAGTATTTT. Translated: CSVTSDFPDTQYF.

This clonotype has at least ten counts. CDR3 sequence: CASRQRDYEQYF. DNA of the CDR3: TGTGCCAGCAGACAGAGAGACTACGAGCAGTACTTC. The chain combines TRBV28 with TRBJ2-7, with no clear D. The germline V and J ends were trimmed by 6 bases and 3 bases, with 9 bases remaining between them. This CDR3 is built from 12 residues. CDR1 MDHEN and CDR2 SYDVKM come from the germline V gene.

The sample holds a few counts of this clonotype. V is TRBV7-2 and J is TRBJ2-3; D gene unclear. The germline V gene has CDR1 SGHTA and CDR2 FQGNSA. V shed 5 bases and J shed 1 base, with 4 bases lying between them. CDR3 size: 12 residues. CDR3 sequence (DNA): TGTGCCAGCAGCACGGGCACAGATACGCAGTATTTT. It translates to CASSTGTDTQYF.

Many counts were recorded for this clonotype. This rearrangement joins TRBV20-1 to TRBJ2-2; 8 bases align to TRBD2. The germline V gene encodes CDR1 DFQATT and CDR2 SNEGSKA (reference sequence). The ends lost 3 bases at V and 2 bases at J; junction bases unmatched: 23. This CDR3 has 21 residues. CDR3 sequence: CSASSPGLVSKPMPNTGELFF. In DNA form, the CDR3 reads TGCAGTGCTAGTTCCCCGGGACTAGTTTCCAAACCCATGCCAAACACCGGGGAGCTGTTTTTT.

CDR3 DNA: TGTGCCAGCAGCTCCACCGGGACTAGCGGGACCTACGAGCAGTACTTC. As protein: CASSSTGTSGTYEQYF. The chain combines TRBV7-8 with TRBJ2-7; 13 bases match TRBD2. Germline lookup yields CDR1 SGHVS and CDR2 FQNEAQ. With 4 bases clipped from V and 2 bases from J, the junction kept 5 bases outside the gene matches. The CDR3 length is 16 residues.

This clonotype was observed many times. The CDR3 here is CASSLGLAKAGELFF. DNA of the CDR3: TGTGCCAGCAGTTTGGGACTAGCTAAGGCCGGGGAGCTGTTTTTT. This chain connects TRBV12-3 or TRBV12-4 to TRBJ2-2, with TRBD2 matching 9 bases. V trimming: 3 bases; J trimming: 6 bases; junction bases outside the gene matches: 5. There are 15 residues in the CDR3.

In its sample, this clonotype was seen many times. The genes are TRBV28 and TRBJ2-7; maybe TRBD1 (6 bases). Germline values: CDR1 MDHEN, CDR2 SYDVKM. Trimming took off 3 bases at V and 0 bases at J, with 15 bases between the two ends. This CDR3 comprises 16 residues. For the CDR3, the DNA is TGTGCCAGCAGTTTTGGGCCCGGACAGAACTCCTACGAGCAGTACTTC. Translating it yields CASSFGPGQNSYEQYF.

Only a few counts were recorded for this clonotype. The chain joins TRBV2 to TRBJ2-1; TRBD2 agrees at 12 bases. In germline, CDR1 is SNHLY, CDR2 FYNNEI. This CDR3 comprises 18 residues. Germline trimming cut 8 bases from V and 1 base from J; bases unmatched to any gene: 12. Here the CDR3 reads CASCPGTSGFGSYNEQFF. The CDR3 nucleotides are TGTGCCAGCTGTCCCGGGACTAGCGGGTTCGGGTCCTACAATGAGCAGTTCTTC. The whole variable domain, remainder taken from reference TRBV2 and TRBJ2-1, is EPEVTQTPSHQVTQMGQEVILRCVPISNHLYFYWYRQILGQKVEFLVSFYNNEISEKSEIFDDQFSVERPDGSNFTLKIRSTKLEDSAMYFCASCPGTSGFGSYNEQFFGPGTRLTVL.

Note on this clonotype: A much larger clone lies a single base off, so this may be a read error. The chain recombines TRBV9 with TRBJ2-2; 9 bases are shared with TRBD2. The CDR3 is 15 residues long. J was trimmed by 9 bases and V by 2 bases; bases with no gene match: 8. Germline-derived CDR1 and CDR2 are SGDLS and YYNGEE. CDR3 DNA sequence: TGTGCCAGCAGCGTCTTTAGCGGGAGTGCCAGGGAGCTGTTTTTT. Its translation is CASSVFSGSARELFF.

This clonotype was seen ten or more times. This sequence joins TRBV18 and TRBJ2-3; perhaps TRBD2 as D (6 bases). The germline gives CDR1 KGHSH, CDR2 LQKENI. The CDR3 covers 18 residues. V dropped 6 bases and J dropped 2 bases, with 24 bases sitting between them. The CDR3, as DNA: TGTGCCAGCTCTCAATTCGGGACTCCACGAGGGAACACAGATACGCAGTATTTT. It encodes CASSQFGTPRGNTDTQYF. The variable domain in full, completed from reference TRBV18 and TRBJ2-3, reads NAGVMQNPRHLVRRRGQEARLRCSPMKGHSHVYWYRQLPEEGLKFMVYLQKENIIDESGMPKERFSAEFPKEGPSILRIQQVVRGDSAAYFCASSQFGTPRGNTDTQYFGPGTRLTVL.

The J gene is TRBJ2-1, the V gene TRBV3-1; TRBD2 aligns across 8 bases. The CDR3 runs 16 residues. J lost 9 bases, V lost 5 bases, and 15 bases had no gene match. Germline V gene data show CDR1 as LGHDT and CDR2 as YNNKEL (reference sequence). In nucleotides, the CDR3 is TGTGCCAGCAGCAAGGACGGGAGCGGGAGAGTCAGTGAGCAGTTCTTC. It translates to CASSKDGSGRVSEQFF.

This clonotype has a count of ten or more. CDR3 residues: CASTGQGAHQDTQYF. The CDR3 DNA reads TGTGCCAGCACCGGACAGGGGGCGCATCAAGATACGCAGTATTTT. The V and J genes are TRBV2 and TRBJ2-3; 11 bases agree with TRBD1. The CDR3 is 15 amino acids. V shed 7 bases and J 5 bases; nucleotides not matched to a gene: 8. Germline CDR1 is SNHLY and CDR2 is FYNNEI.

CDR3: CSATGLAGVNEQFF. CDR3 DNA: TGCAGTGCTACGGGACTAGCGGGGGTCAATGAGCAGTTCTTC. This chain connects TRBV20-1 to TRBJ2-1; 14 positions agree with TRBD2. V dropped 4 bases and J dropped 6; count of bases not matched to a gene: 2. This CDR3 comprises 14 residues. From germline, CDR1 is DFQATT and CDR2 SNEGSKA (reference sequence).

The chain couples TRBV6-1 to TRBJ2-7, with a possible D match to TRBD1 (5 bases). The CDR3 is 13 amino acids. V dropped 7 bases and J dropped 3 bases, with 13 bases sitting between them. The germline gives CDR1 MNHNS, CDR2 SASEGT. In DNA form, the CDR3 reads TGTGCCAGCAACAAGGGGTTGATCTACGAGCAGTACTTC. It encodes CASNKGLIYEQYF.

This clonotype appeared many times. The genes are TRBV20-1 and TRBJ2-1, with 10 bases lining up with TRBD2. The CDR3 totals 15 residues. The V gene's germline CDR1 is DFQATT and CDR2 SNEGSKA (reference sequence). Trimming took 1 base from V and 7 from J; bases not matched to a gene: 7. For the CDR3, the DNA is TGCAGTGCTAGAGGCTTTAGCGGGGGGCGGAATGAGCAGTTCTTC. It is translated as CSARGFSGGRNEQFF.

The V gene is TRBV7-3, the J gene TRBJ2-7, with 9 bases that match TRBD2. Germline values: CDR1 SGHTA, CDR2 FQGTGA. The CDR3 is 15 amino acids. V was pared by 3 bases and J by 4 bases, with 7 bases of the junction left unmatched. For the CDR3, the DNA is TGTGCCAGCAGCTTCGCGGCGGGAGGGCCGTACGAGCAGTACTTC. Protein sequence: CASSFAAGGPYEQYF. Drawing the rest from reference TRBV7-3 and TRBJ2-7, the complete variable domain is GAGVSQTPSNKVTEKGKYVELRCDPISGHTALYWYRQSLGQGPEFLIYFQGTGAADDSGLPNDRFFAVRPEGSVSTLKIQRTERGDSAVYLCASSFAAGGPYEQYFGPGTRLTVT.

This clonotype was detected ten times or more. The V and J genes are TRBV9 and TRBJ2-1; TRBD2 matches at 8 bases. With 1 base clipped from V and 6 bases from J, the junction kept 6 bases outside the gene matches. Germline values: CDR1 SGDLS, CDR2 YYNGEE. The CDR3 contains 15 residues. The CDR3 loop reads CASSVYRGGPNEQFF. The CDR3, as DNA: TGTGCCAGCAGCGTATACCGGGGGGGCCCCAATGAGCAGTTCTTC.